The clone carrying this T cell receptor beta chain was observed once. Its antigen is unidentified. CDR1 and CDR2 (germline): SGHRS, YFSETQ. This CDR3 comprises 14 residues. V was pared by 0 bases and J by 0 bases, with 7 bases between. The entry originates in a study of PD-1 blockade in mismatch repair-deficient tumors. Study at large: All were previously treated, progressing patients with 12 mismatch repair-deficient cancer types.

The method was immunoSEQ multiplex PCR; TCRdb's version includes in-frame clones alone and lacks a portion of them. This sample carries fewer than 100,000 clones, approximately 81% of them seen once, and the ten largest clones take about 2.6%. The study, taken as a whole, reports: Tumor-resident clones, often undetectable pretreatment in blood, expanded then contracted after pembrolizumab.

PCR or immunohistochemistry showed mismatch repair deficiency in every enrolled patient. A few pembrolizumab responders had their TCRs sequenced. The sequence was obtained from an adult with mismatch repair-deficient cancer. Specimen: peripheral blood, collected 12 weeks after starting pembrolizumab. The chain couples TRBV5-1 to TRBJ2-7; D not resolved. CDR3 sequence (DNA): TGCGCCAGCAGCTTGGTCAGAGACTCCTACGAGCAGTACTTC. It is translated as CASSLVRDSYEQYF.